One sample yielded the 17 T cell receptor beta chains listed below, sequenced in a study of blood T cell repertoires in COVID-19. TCRdb keeps only in-frame clones here, not all; method: immunoSEQ multiplex PCR. The sample lists over 250,000 clones; roughly 80% were seen once. The material sequenced was PBMCs or T cells enriched from blood (not recorded which). The source is a middle-aged man who had been exposed to COVID-19.

The chain combines TRBV5-1 with TRBJ1-2; D unresolved. The length of the CDR3 is 12 residues. The germline CDR1 and CDR2 sequences are SGHRS and YFSETQ. V lost 0 bases to trimming and J lost 8 bases, with 8 bases between them. For the CDR3, the DNA is TGCGCCAGCAGCTTGGAAGGTAGCGGCTACACCTTC. This translates into CASSLEGSGYTF.

V and J are TRBV10-3 and TRBJ1-4, with D unresolved. Trimming took 2 bases from V and 4 from J, leaving 14 bases between them. The CDR3 covers 16 residues. Germline-derived CDR1 and CDR2 are ENHRY and SYGVKD. Written as DNA, the CDR3 is TGTGCCATCAGTGAGGAGGGTCTCCCTGATAATGAAAAACTGTTTTTT. Translating gives CAISEEGLPDNEKLFF.

This clone came up once. V usage is TRBV12-2 and J usage is TRBJ2-7; the table gives TRBD2 as D, unverified against the DNA. TRBV12-2 is tagged as a pseudogene. This CDR3 spans 17 amino acids. The chain's CDR3 is CASRNGGLAGDTYEQYF. CDR3 DNA: TGTGCAAGTCGGAACGGGGGGCTAGCGGGAGATACATACGAGCAGTACTTC.

Comment on this clone: An end of the junction does not agree with germline; a read error may underlie this. The V and J genes are TRBV9 and TRBJ2-2; D not certain. The CDR3 totals 15 residues. Germline CDR1 is SGDLS and CDR2 is YYNGEE. The CDR3 here is CASSARPHPTVELFF. For the CDR3, the DNA is TGTGCCAGCAGCGCCAGGCCCCACCCGACCGTGGAGCTGTTTTTT.

J is TRBJ2-5 and V is TRBV30, with unresolved D. This CDR3 is built from 11 residues. With 1 base removed from V and 4 bases from J, the gap between germline ends came to 4 bases. Germline V gene data show CDR1 as GTSNPN and CDR2 as SVGIG (reference sequence). The CDR3 spells CAWSGGETQYF. CDR3 DNA: TGTGCCTGGAGTGGAGGAGAGACCCAGTACTTC.

This chain connects TRBV5-6 to TRBJ1-2; 8 bases fit TRBD1. Looked up from germline, CDR1 is SGHDT and CDR2 is YYEEEE. The CDR3 totals 12 residues. J lost 8 bases, V lost 5 bases, and 5 bases had no gene match. The CDR3 sequence is CASRAGQGGYTF. DNA for the CDR3: TGTGCCAGCAGGGCAGGACAGGGAGGCTACACCTTC.

The chain links TRBV20-1 to TRBJ2-5, with unresolved D. V was shortened by 3 bases and J by 9 bases, with 11 bases between the two germline ends. The CDR3 has 11 amino acids. Per germline, CDR1 DFQATT and CDR2 SNEGSKA (reference sequence). CDR3 in DNA: TGCAGTGCTAGTCCCTCGTCTGCCCAGTACTTC. It specifies CSASPSSAQYF.

In its sample, this clone was seen once. This same CDR3 is encoded by further DNA sequences in the sample. The rearrangement uses TRBV6-5 and TRBJ2-7; D unresolved. The germline V and J ends were trimmed by 5 bases and 4 bases, with 6 bases remaining between them. Germline CDR1 MNHEY, CDR2 SVGAGI. The CDR3 totals 11 residues. The CDR3 loop reads CASSLRYEQYF. CDR3 in DNA: TGTGCCAGCAGTCTGAGGTACGAGCAGTACTTC.

This rearrangement joins TRBV7-9 to TRBJ1-6; no clear D gene. Trimming removed 7 bases at V and 9 bases at J, with 16 bases between. CDR3 length equals 14 residues. Germline values: CDR1 SEHNR, CDR2 FQNEAQ (reference sequence). The CDR3 here is CASTPVGGLSPLHF. CDR3 DNA: TGTGCCAGCACCCCCGTCGGCGGTCTTTCACCCCTCCACTTT.

The V and J genes are TRBV9 and TRBJ1-6; maybe TRBD1 (5 bases). The CDR3 length is 15 residues. Germline loops: CDR1 SGDLS, CDR2 YYNGEE. The V end was cut by 4 bases, the J end by 9 bases, with 17 bases between. CDR3 bases: TGTGCCAGCAGCTACTCCGACAGAGTAGGTTCACCCCTCCACTTT. It encodes CASSYSDRVGSPLHF.

The rearrangement links TRBV10-3 to TRBJ2-1; TRBD1 might be the D (6 bases). Germline CDR1 ENHRY, CDR2 SYGVKD. There are 15 residues in the CDR3. V dropped 7 bases and J dropped 0 bases, with 13 bases sitting between them. CDR3 loop: CAINRQESSYNEQFF. Here the CDR3 DNA reads TGTGCCATCAACCGACAGGAGAGCTCCTACAATGAGCAGTTCTTC.

This chain joins TRBV23-1 and TRBJ2-5, with 8 bases lining up with TRBD1. TRBV23-1 is filed as an ORF, its function uncertain. J gave up 2 bases and V 4 bases, and 9 bases lay outside the gene matches. CDR3 length equals 16 residues. In DNA, the CDR3 is TGCGCCAGCAGTCCAGGTCGACAGGGGCCACAAGAGACCCAGTACTTC. This gives the protein CASSPGRQGPQETQYF.

The rearrangement links TRBV6-5 to TRBJ2-2; TRBD2 is a possible D gene (5 bases). The CDR3 has 14 residues. V was shortened by 1 base and J by 6 bases, with 9 bases between the two germline ends. The germline CDR1 and CDR2 sequences are MNHEY and SVGAGI. This chain's CDR3 is CASSYYAEAGELFF. In DNA, the CDR3 is TGTGCCAGCAGTTACTATGCGGAGGCCGGGGAGCTGTTTTTT.

A note on this clone: Being one base from a much bigger clone, this may be a read error. The chain links TRBV11-3 to TRBJ2-1; D uncertain. Germline V gene data show CDR1 as SGHNT and CDR2 as YENEEA. The CDR3 is 13 amino acids. Trimming took 5 bases from V and 0 from J, leaving 5 bases between them. The CDR3: CASSLSSYNEQFF. CDR3 DNA sequence: TGTGCCAGCAGCCTTAGCTCCTACAATGAGCAGTTCTTC.

J is TRBJ1-5 and V is TRBV12-3 or TRBV12-4; D uncertain. This CDR3 spans 13 amino acids. V lost 4 bases and J lost 7, with 11 bases in between. The CDR3 protein is CASSSNSMQPQHF. The CDR3 DNA reads TGTGCCAGCAGTTCCAACTCGATGCAGCCCCAGCATTTT.

The chain has TRBV9 and TRBJ2-3; no reliable D call. The CDR3 length is 13 residues. Trimming stripped 3 bases from V and 2 bases from J, with 7 bases between. Germline assignment: CDR1 SGDLS and CDR2 YYNGEE. The DNA of the CDR3 is TGTGCCAGCAGCGCCCCGTCCACAGATACGCAGTATTTT. Translated: CASSAPSTDTQYF.

The CDR3 is CASSPEGGRMYEQFF. The CDR3 DNA sequence: TGCGCCAGCAGCCCTGAGGGGGGGCGAATGTATGAGCAGTTCTTC. The J gene is TRBJ2-1, the V gene TRBV4-1; D is possibly TRBD2 (7 bases). CDR1 is MGHRA, CDR2 YSYEKL, per germline. Trimming stripped 4 bases from V and 8 bases from J, with 18 bases between. The CDR3 totals 15 residues.